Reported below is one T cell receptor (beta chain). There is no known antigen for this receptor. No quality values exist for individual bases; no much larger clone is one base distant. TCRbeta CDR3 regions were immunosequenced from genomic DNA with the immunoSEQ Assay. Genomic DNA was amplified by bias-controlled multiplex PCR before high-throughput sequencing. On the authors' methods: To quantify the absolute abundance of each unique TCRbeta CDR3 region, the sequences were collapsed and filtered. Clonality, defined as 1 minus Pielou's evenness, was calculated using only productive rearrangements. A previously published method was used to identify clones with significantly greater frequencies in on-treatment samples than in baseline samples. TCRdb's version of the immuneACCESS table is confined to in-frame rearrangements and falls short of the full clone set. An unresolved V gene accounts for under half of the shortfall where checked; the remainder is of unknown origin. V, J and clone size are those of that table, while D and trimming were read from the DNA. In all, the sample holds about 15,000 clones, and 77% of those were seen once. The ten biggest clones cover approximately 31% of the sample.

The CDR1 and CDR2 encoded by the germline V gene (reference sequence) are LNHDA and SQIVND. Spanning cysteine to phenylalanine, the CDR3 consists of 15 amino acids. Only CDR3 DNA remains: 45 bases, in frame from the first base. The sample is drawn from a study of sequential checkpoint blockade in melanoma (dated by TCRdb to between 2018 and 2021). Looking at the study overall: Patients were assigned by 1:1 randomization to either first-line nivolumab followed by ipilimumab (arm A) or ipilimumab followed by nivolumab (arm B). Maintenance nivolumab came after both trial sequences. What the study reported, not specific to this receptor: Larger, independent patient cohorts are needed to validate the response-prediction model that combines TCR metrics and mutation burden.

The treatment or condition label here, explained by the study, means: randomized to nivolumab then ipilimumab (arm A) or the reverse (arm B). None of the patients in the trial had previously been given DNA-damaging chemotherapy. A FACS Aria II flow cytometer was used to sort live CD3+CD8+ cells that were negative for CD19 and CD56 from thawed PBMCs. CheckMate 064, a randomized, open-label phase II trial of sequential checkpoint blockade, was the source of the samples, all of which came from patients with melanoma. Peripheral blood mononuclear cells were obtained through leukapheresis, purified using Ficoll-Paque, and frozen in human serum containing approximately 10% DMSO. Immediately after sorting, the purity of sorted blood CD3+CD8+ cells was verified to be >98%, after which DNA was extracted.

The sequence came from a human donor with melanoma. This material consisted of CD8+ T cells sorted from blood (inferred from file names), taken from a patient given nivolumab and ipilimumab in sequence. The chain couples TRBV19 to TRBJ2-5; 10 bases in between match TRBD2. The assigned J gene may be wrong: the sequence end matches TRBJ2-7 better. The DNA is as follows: TGTGCCAGTAGGGTTGCAGCGGGAGGGATGTACGAGCAGTACTTC. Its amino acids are CASRVAAGGMYEQYF.